The clone carrying this T cell receptor beta chain was counted only a few times. The CDR3 extends over 13 amino acids. Germline CDR1 reads SGHRS; CDR2 reads YFSETQ. Trimming shortened V by 4 bases and J by 6 bases, and 12 bases separated the two germline ends. This entry is derived from a study of response to subunit inactivated influenza vaccine. A single record per CDR3 protein comes from TCRdb applying MiXCR to the RT-PCR reads. The sample yields roughly 540,000 distinct CDR3 sequences, less than 25% seen once. The data were also submitted as part of a second study, on T cells expressing NK-cell markers. That work states: 5'RACE template switching with UMIs produced the TCR beta cDNA. Eight donors were sequenced, of whom seven were HCMV-seropositive, while the remaining one was HCMV-seronegative. A range of roughly 1.0-8% of CD8+ T cells consisted of dominant NKG2C+ clonotypes in a handful of donors. Several donors' CD3+CD56-NKG2C+ cells were dominated by the same clonotypes.

The rearrangement links TRBV5-1 to TRBJ2-3, with no clear D. The specimen comprised CD4+ T cells sorted from PBMCs, sampled less than 13 days after vaccination. The receptor's source is a man aged 50-60 years who received an inactivated influenza vaccine. CDR3 DNA sequence: TGCGCCAGCAGCGGCGTGTTTGCCGATACGCAGTATTTT. Translation gives CASSGVFADTQYF.